Each of the 5 T cell receptor beta chains below was sequenced from the same sample in a study of cytomegalovirus exposure and HLA in healthy donors. 13 Jbeta primers and 60 Vbeta primers were used for the PCR. The method was immunoSEQ multiplex PCR; TCRdb's version includes in-frame clones alone and lacks a portion of them. The sample carries 95,000 to 150,000 clones, 50% to 80% recorded once. The sample taken for sequencing was PBMCs. Receptors were obtained from a woman aged 40-49 years in good health and CMV-seropositive.

This chain uses TRBV28 with TRBJ1-2; D is uncertain. CDR3 length equals 12 residues. Trimming left V 5 bases short and J 3 bases short, with 7 bases between. CDR1 MDHEN and CDR2 SYDVKM come from the germline V gene. The CDR3 reads CASSTEDYGYTF. CDR3 nucleotides: TGTGCCAGCAGTACAGAAGACTATGGCTACACCTTC.

The chain carries TRBV19 and TRBJ1-3; TRBD1 matches 7 bases. The germline CDR1 and CDR2 sequences are LNHDA and SQIVND (reference sequence). The CDR3 extends over 18 amino acids. Unmatched junction bases numbered 14, after V lost 6 bases and J lost 0 bases. CDR3 nucleotides: TGTGCCAGTAGATCCGGGACAGCGAGGATAAGCTCTGGAAACACCATATATTTT. Its protein product is CASRSGTARISSGNTIYF.

The chain links TRBV11-3 to TRBJ2-5; a possible D gene is TRBD2 (5 bases). CDR3 length equals 16 residues. V lost 4 bases to trimming and J lost 2 bases, with 17 bases between them. Germline V gene lookup returns CDR1 SGHNT and CDR2 YENEEA. Written as DNA, the CDR3 is TGTGCCAGCAGCTCCCGGCAAGCGGTGGTTCAAGAGACCCAGTACTTC. The encoded protein is CASSSRQAVVQETQYF. The full variable domain, rest sourced from reference TRBV11-3 and TRBJ2-5, is EAGVVQSPRYKIIEKKQPVAFWCNPISGHNTLYWYLQNLGQGPELLIRYENEEAVDDSQLPKDRFSAERLKGVDSTLKIQPAELGDSAVYLCASSSRQAVVQETQYFGPGTRLLVL.

This clone was seen more than once but under ten times. The chain is built from TRBV5-1 and TRBJ1-2, with 7 bases aligning to TRBD1. CDR1 SGHRS and CDR2 YFSETQ come from the germline V gene. V shed 4 bases, J shed 0 bases, and the junction held 6 bases outside the gene matches. This CDR3 is built from 15 residues. The CDR3 spells CASSLGGQSNYGYTF. CDR3 coding DNA: TGCGCCAGCAGCCTCGGGGGACAGTCTAACTATGGCTACACCTTC.

This clone has just a few counts. The chain uses TRBV7-2 and TRBJ2-3; D is possibly TRBD1 (5 bases). The CDR3 totals 14 residues. V gave up 5 bases and J gave up 0 bases, with 9 bases separating them. From germline, CDR1 is SGHTA and CDR2 FQGNSA. CDR3 protein: CASSLRQSTDTQYF. CDR3 DNA: TGTGCCAGCAGCCTCCGACAGAGCACAGATACGCAGTATTTT.